This T cell receptor (beta chain) was sequenced during a study of somatic mutations in cytotoxic T cells in rheumatoid arthritis. Study-wide background: T-cell populations stained with V beta antibodies were in some cases flow-sorted at nearly 100% purity, including V beta1+ cells that were sequenced for TCRB. Regarding the study as a whole: Unidentified antigens were the targets of the expanded CD8+ clones. Compared with age-matched healthy controls, rheumatoid arthritis patients did not differ significantly in CD8+ T-cell clonality.

After CD4+ and CD8+ cells were isolated by positive magnetic bead selection, their purity was checked by flow cytometry. Germline values: CDR1 MNHNS, CDR2 SASEGT. V was clipped by 6 bases and J by 3 bases, with 8 bases between them. This CDR3 has 12 residues. The table came from immunoSEQ multiplex PCR; TCRdb's copy has only in-frame clones and leaves some out. The sample holds approximately 8,700 clones, 70% to 85% seen once. This clone was detected once. Its antigen is unidentified. The material sequenced was CD8+ T cells sorted from blood. The chain is built from TRBV6-1 and TRBJ1-1, with D unclear. This TCR derives from a woman in her forties or fifties in good health. Here the CDR3 reads CASSWADTEAFF. The CDR3 nucleotides are TGTGCCAGCAGCTGGGCCGACACTGAAGCTTTCTTT.